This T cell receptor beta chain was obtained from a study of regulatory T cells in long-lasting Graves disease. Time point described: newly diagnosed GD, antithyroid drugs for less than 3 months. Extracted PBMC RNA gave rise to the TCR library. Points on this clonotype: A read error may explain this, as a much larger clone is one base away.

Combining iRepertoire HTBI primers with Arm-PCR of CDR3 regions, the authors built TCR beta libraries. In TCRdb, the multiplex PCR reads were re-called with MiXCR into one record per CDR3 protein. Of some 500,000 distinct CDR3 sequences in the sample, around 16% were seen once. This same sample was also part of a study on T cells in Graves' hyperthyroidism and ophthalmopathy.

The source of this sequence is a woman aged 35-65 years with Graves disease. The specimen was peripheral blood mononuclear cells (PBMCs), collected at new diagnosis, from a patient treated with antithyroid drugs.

The CDR3 DNA reads TGTGCCAGCAGCGCTCAGGGATTTTCTGGAAACACCATATATTTT. It encodes CASSAQGFSGNTIYF. V and J are TRBV3-1 and TRBJ1-3; tentative D call: TRBD1 (5 bases). The CDR3 extends over 15 amino acids. Trimming pared 5 bases from V and 1 base from J, leaving 12 bases between. The V gene's germline CDR1 is LGHDT and CDR2 YNNKEL (reference sequence).